This T cell receptor beta chain was identified during a study of blood T cell repertoires in COVID-19. About the study: COVID-19 samples, acute and convalescent, were from the United States, Italy and Spain. Nucleic acid was either cDNA or gDNA, and it came from T cells, B-cell-depleted T cells, or PBMCs.

As originally analysed: Nucleated cell counts were estimated from reference gene primer amplification. Here immunoSEQ multiplex PCR was the method, and the copy in TCRdb shows in-frame clones only, minus some. Clone size and V and J calls were adopted from that table, with D and trimming inferred from the DNA. The data contain 150,000 to 200,000 clones, 80% to 95% of them singletons. The CDR3 consists of 11 residues. In germline, CDR1 is MDHEN, CDR2 SYDVKM. Trimming took 8 bases from V and 7 from J, leaving 8 bases between them. V gene TRBV28 combines with J gene TRBJ1-4, with D perhaps TRBD1 (5 bases). The sequence was obtained from a woman in her forties or fifties with acute or convalescent COVID-19. Sequenced sample: peripheral blood. CDR3 amino acids: CASGQVEKLFF. As DNA, the CDR3 is TGTGCCAGCGGACAAGTTGAAAAACTGTTTTTT.